This record covers a single T cell receptor (beta chain). The antigen is unknown. This specimen comes from a study of sequential checkpoint blockade in melanoma. Study-level information: TCRbeta immunosequencing was performed on DNA from around 91 pretreatment melanoma tumor samples. Matched biopsies came pretreatment and at week 13 for about two dozen patients. Study results and limitations: About 30 times likelier clinical benefit followed increased tumor T-cell fraction and clonality.

Assay: immunoSEQ multiplex PCR; the TCRdb copy retains only in-frame clones and omits some. The sample lists around 4,000 clones; approximately 19% were seen once. The sample's treatment: randomized to nivolumab then ipilimumab (arm A) or the reverse (arm B). Here the sequenced sample was tumor tissue (inferred from file names), taken from a patient given nivolumab and ipilimumab in sequence. The receptor was derived from a human donor with melanoma.

Here the CDR3 reads CASSARVGGMETQYF. The CDR3 DNA sequence: TGTGCCAGTAGTGCGAGGGTTGGGGGAATGGAGACCCAGTACTTC. V is TRBV19 and J is TRBJ2-5; D possibly matches TRBD1 or TRBD2 (5 bases each). In germline, CDR1 is LNHDA, CDR2 SQIVND (reference sequence). This CDR3 has 15 amino acids. V was pared by 5 bases and J by 5 bases, with 18 bases between.